One and the same sample provided the 14 T cell receptor beta chains below, sequenced in a study of control samples from healthy donors and cancer patients. Here immunoSEQ multiplex PCR was the method, and the copy in TCRdb shows in-frame clones only, minus some. The table includes over 110,000 clones, roughly 92% detected once. Sequenced input: blood. The source of these receptors is a man aged 30 to 39 in good health.

The V call is TRBV27, the J call TRBJ2-7; 8 bases fit TRBD2. Germline-derived CDR1 and CDR2 are MNHEY and SMNVEV (reference sequence). This CDR3 is 16 amino acids long. V trimming: 2 bases; J trimming: 0 bases; junction bases outside the gene matches: 6. CDR3 nucleotide sequence: TGTGCCAGCAGTTTAGCAGGGACTAGTAACTCCTACGAGCAGTACTTC. Protein product: CASSLAGTSNSYEQYF.

The CDR3 DNA sequence: TGTGCCAGCAGTTTATCAGAACTAGCGGGAGGAGATACGCAGTATTTT. Its translation: CASSLSELAGGDTQYF. The V and J genes are TRBV28 and TRBJ2-3, with 12 bases matching TRBD2. Per the germline V gene, CDR1 is MDHEN and CDR2 is SYDVKM. The J segment lost 5 bases and the V segment lost 1 base, leaving 4 bases of the junction unmatched. This CDR3 contains 16 residues.

The chain joins TRBV28 to TRBJ1-4; maybe TRBD1 (5 bases). Trimming cost V 5 bases and J 7 bases, with 17 bases left between them. Germline V gives CDR1 MDHEN, CDR2 SYDVKM. The length of the CDR3 is 15 residues. CDR3 coding DNA: TGTGCCAGCAGTCCGGGATCTGGGACGGGTGAAAAACTGTTTTTT. As protein: CASSPGSGTGEKLFF.

This clone was seen just once. The chain couples TRBV28 to TRBJ1-2; unclear D gene. Germline CDR1 MDHEN, CDR2 SYDVKM. V lost 6 bases and J 10 bases, leaving 12 bases between the germline ends. This CDR3 contains 11 residues. The CDR3 spells CASSQYTVYTF. DNA of the CDR3: TGTGCCAGCAGCCAATACACAGTCTACACCTTC.

V gene TRBV28 combines with J gene TRBJ2-5; D gene ambiguous. Trimming removed 6 bases from V and 1 base from J, with 6 bases in between. The CDR3 runs 12 residues. Germline CDR1 MDHEN, CDR2 SYDVKM. CDR3 nucleotides: TGTGCCAGCAGGTCGACCCAAGAGACCCAGTACTTC. Translating gives CASRSTQETQYF.

V and J are TRBV19 and TRBJ1-1; D possibly corresponds to TRBD1 (5 bases). Germline CDR1 LNHDA, CDR2 SQIVND (reference sequence). V was clipped by 7 bases and J by 4 bases, with 13 bases between them. The CDR3 consists of 13 residues. CDR3 in amino acids: CASNTDILTEAFF. The CDR3 DNA reads TGTGCCAGTAATACGGACATTCTCACTGAAGCTTTCTTT.

The genes are TRBV10-3 and TRBJ1-5, with D uncertain. Trimming took 5 bases from V and 1 from J, leaving 12 bases between them. Germline loops: CDR1 ENHRY, CDR2 SYGVKD. CDR3 size: 15 residues. The CDR3 spells CAISQAQGSNQPQHF. The CDR3 nucleotides are TGTGCCATCAGTCAAGCACAAGGGAGCAATCAGCCCCAGCATTTT.

With respect to this clone: The DNA is omitted, as the CDR3 cannot be located on it reliably, and the CDR3 follows TCRdb's listing. This chain connects TRBV28 to TRBJ1-2; TRBD1, the table's D call, was not compared with the DNA. 15 amino acids form the CDR3, both terminal residues included. CDR1 and CDR2 from the germline V gene are MDHEN and SYDVKM. The CDR3 loop is CASSSSSGQGYGYTF.

The rearrangement links TRBV6-6 to TRBJ1-1; weak D call: TRBD1 (5 bases). The V gene's germline CDR1 is MNHNY and CDR2 SVGAGI (reference sequence). The germline V and J ends were trimmed by 2 bases and 4 bases, with 17 bases remaining between them. This CDR3 comprises 16 residues. CDR3 coding DNA: TGTGCCAGCAGTTACCCCGTAGGGGAGGGACCCACTGAAGCTTTCTTT. Its translation is CASSYPVGEGPTEAFF.

The rearrangement links TRBV6-2 or TRBV6-3 to TRBJ2-3; 10 bases fit TRBD2. There are 17 residues in the CDR3. Trimming removed 6 bases from V and 4 bases from J; junction bases left unmatched: 13. Germline CDR1 and CDR2: MNHEY and SVGEGT. Written as DNA, the CDR3 is TGTGCCAGCAGCCCTCGGGCAGCGGGAGGGCCCGCAGATACGCAGTATTTT. Protein sequence: CASSPRAAGGPADTQYF.

The chain joins TRBV29-1 to TRBJ1-5; a possible D gene is TRBD1 (6 bases). This CDR3 spans 13 amino acids. Germline CDR1 is SQVTM and CDR2 is ANQGSEA. Trimming took 6 bases from V and 3 from J, leaving 12 bases between them. The DNA of the CDR3 is TGCAGCGTGCCCGGGACACTCAATCAGCCCCAGCATTTT. This codes for CSVPGTLNQPQHF.

This sequence joins TRBV10-3 and TRBJ1-1, with TRBD1 identical over 9 bases. The CDR3 spans 13 residues. Trimming took 6 bases from V and 4 from J; bases not matched to a gene: 3. Per germline, CDR1 ENHRY and CDR2 SYGVKD. CDR3 protein: CAIRGQGTTEAFF. For the CDR3, the DNA is TGTGCCATCAGGGGACAGGGAACCACTGAAGCTTTCTTT.

V gene TRBV5-6 combines with J gene TRBJ1-3; unclear D gene. Trimming removed 0 bases at V and 3 bases at J, with 10 bases between. The CDR3 is made up of 15 amino acids. CDR1 is SGHDT and CDR2 is YYEEEE in the germline V gene. CDR3 coding DNA: TGTGCCAGCAGCTTGGGATGGGGTGTTGGAAACACCATATATTTT. Translation gives CASSLGWGVGNTIYF.

This chain connects TRBV10-2 to TRBJ2-1; no definite D call. CDR3 length: 15 residues. Germline loops: CDR1 WSHSY, CDR2 SAAADI. With 4 bases removed from V and 1 base from J, the gap between germline ends came to 11 bases. The CDR3 spells CASSAPLKSYNEQFF. The CDR3 DNA sequence: TGCGCCAGCAGTGCCCCGCTCAAATCCTACAATGAGCAGTTCTTC.